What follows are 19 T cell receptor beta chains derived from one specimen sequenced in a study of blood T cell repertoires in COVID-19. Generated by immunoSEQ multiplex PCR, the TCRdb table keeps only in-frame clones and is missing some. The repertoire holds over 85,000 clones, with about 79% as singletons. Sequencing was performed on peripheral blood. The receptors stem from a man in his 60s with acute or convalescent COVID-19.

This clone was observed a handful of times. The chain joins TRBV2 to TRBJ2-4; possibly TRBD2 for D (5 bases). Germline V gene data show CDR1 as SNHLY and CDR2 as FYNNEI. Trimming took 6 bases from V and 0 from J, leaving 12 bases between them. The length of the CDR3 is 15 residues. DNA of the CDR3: TGTGCCAGCAGCATACCCGGACTAGCCAAAAACATTCAGTACTTC. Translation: CASSIPGLAKNIQYF.

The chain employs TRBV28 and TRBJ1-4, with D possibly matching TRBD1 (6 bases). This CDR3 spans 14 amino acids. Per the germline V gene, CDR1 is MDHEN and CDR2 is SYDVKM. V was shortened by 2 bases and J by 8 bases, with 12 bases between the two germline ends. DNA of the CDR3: TGTGCCAGCAGTTTACCCGGGACAAAAGAAAAACTGTTTTTT. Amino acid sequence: CASSLPGTKEKLFF.

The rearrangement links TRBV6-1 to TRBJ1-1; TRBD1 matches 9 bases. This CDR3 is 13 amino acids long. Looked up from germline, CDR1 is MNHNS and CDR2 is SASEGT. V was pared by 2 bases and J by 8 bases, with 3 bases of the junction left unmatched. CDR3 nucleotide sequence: TGTGCCAGCAGTGAAAGACAGGGGGTGGAAGCTTTCTTT. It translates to CASSERQGVEAFF.

This CDR3 is CASSRQGAAPNTEAFF. CDR3 DNA sequence: TGTGCCAGCAGTAGACAGGGGGCCGCTCCGAACACTGAAGCTTTCTTT. The chain employs TRBV6-4 and TRBJ1-1, with 10 bases matching TRBD1. J gave up 1 base and V 5 bases, and 7 bases lay outside the gene matches. The CDR3 spans 16 residues. Germline V lookup: CDR1 MRHNA, CDR2 SNTAGT.

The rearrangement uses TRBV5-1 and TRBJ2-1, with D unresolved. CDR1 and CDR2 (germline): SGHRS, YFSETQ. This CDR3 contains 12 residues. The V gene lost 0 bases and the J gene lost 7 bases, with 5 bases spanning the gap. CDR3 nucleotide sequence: TGCGCCAGCAGCTTGGCCGGGAATGAGCAGTTCTTC. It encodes CASSLAGNEQFF.

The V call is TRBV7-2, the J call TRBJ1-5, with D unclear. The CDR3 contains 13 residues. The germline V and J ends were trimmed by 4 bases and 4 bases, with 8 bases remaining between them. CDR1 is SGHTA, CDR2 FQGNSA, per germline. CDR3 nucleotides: TGTGCCAGCAGCTCTGAGAGGAATCAGCCCCAGCATTTT. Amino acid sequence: CASSSERNQPQHF.

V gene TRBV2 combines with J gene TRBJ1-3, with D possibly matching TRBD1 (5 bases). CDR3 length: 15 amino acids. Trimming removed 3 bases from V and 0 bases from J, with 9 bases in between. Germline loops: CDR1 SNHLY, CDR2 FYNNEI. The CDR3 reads CASSEEGSSGNTIYF. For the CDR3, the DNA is TGTGCCAGCAGTGAGGAGGGGAGCTCTGGAAACACCATATATTTT.

The CDR3 loop is CASRQYGSQETQYF. The CDR3 region has the DNA TGTGCCAGCAGACAATACGGGAGCCAAGAGACCCAGTACTTC. This chain connects TRBV27 to TRBJ2-5; D is possibly TRBD2 (6 bases). V was shortened by 6 bases and J by 1 base, with 12 bases between the two germline ends. The germline V gene has CDR1 MNHEY and CDR2 SMNVEV (reference sequence). The CDR3 has 14 amino acids.

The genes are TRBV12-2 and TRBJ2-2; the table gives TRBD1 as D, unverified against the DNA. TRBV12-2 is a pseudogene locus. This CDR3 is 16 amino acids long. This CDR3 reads CASRERDRVDTGELFF. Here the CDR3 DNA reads TGTGCAAGTCGCGAACGCGACAGGGTAGACACCGGGGAGCTGTTTTTT.

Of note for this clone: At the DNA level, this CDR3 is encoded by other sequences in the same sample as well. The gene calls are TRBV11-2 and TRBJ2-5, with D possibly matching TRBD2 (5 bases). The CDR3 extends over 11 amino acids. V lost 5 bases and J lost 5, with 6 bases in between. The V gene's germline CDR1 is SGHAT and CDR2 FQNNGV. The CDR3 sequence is CASSPGETQYF. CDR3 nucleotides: TGTGCCAGCAGCCCGGGGGAGACCCAGTACTTC. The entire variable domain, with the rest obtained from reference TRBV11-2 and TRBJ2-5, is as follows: EAGVAQSPRYKIIEKRQSVAFWCNPISGHATLYWYQQILGQGPKLLIQFQNNGVVDDSQLPKDRFSAERLKGVDSTLKIQPAKLEDSAVYLCASSPGETQYFGPGTRLLVL.

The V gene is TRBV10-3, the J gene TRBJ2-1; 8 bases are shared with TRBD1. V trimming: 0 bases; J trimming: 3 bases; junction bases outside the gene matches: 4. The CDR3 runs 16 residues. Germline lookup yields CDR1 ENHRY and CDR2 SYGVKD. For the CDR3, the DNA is TGTGCCATCAGTGAGTCGACAGGGGAGATCTACAATGAGCAGTTCTTC. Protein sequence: CAISESTGEIYNEQFF.

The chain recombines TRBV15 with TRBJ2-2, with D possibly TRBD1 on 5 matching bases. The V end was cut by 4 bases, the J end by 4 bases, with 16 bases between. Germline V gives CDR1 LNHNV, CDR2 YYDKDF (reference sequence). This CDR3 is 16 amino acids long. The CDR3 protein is CATSIKRRVFTGELFF. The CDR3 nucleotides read TGTGCCACCAGCATCAAGCGCAGGGTGTTCACCGGGGAGCTGTTTTTT.

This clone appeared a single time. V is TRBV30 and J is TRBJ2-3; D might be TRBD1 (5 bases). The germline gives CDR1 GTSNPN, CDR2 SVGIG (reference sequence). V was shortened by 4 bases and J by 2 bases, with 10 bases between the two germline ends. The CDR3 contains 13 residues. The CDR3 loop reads CAWIGANTDTQYF. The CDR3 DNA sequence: TGTGCCTGGATAGGGGCCAACACAGATACGCAGTATTTT.

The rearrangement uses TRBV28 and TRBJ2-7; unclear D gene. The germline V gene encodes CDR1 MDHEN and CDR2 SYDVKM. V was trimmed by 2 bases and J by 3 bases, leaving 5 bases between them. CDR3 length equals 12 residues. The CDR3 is CASSLVNYEQYF. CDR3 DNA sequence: TGTGCCAGCAGTTTAGTTAACTACGAGCAGTACTTC.

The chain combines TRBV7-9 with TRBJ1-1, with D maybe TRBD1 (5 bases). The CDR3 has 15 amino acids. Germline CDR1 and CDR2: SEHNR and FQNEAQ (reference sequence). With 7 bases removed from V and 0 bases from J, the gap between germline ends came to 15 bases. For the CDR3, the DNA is TGTGCCAGCACCAAAAGGGGTTCCATGAACACTGAAGCTTTCTTT. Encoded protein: CASTKRGSMNTEAFF.

The CDR3 reads CASSLLTTNYGYTF. CDR3 nucleotides: TGTGCCAGCAGCTTACTGACAACTAACTATGGCTACACCTTC. The chain is built from TRBV7-9 and TRBJ1-2; D unclear. The CDR3 is 14 residues long. Trimming shortened V by 2 bases and J by 0 bases, and 7 bases separated the two germline ends. The germline CDR1 and CDR2 sequences are SEHNR and FQNEAQ (reference sequence).

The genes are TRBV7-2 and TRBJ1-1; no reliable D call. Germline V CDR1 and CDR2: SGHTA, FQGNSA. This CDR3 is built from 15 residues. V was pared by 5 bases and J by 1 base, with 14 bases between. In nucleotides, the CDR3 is TGTGCCAGCAGCACCCCATCGGGAAAGAACACTGAAGCTTTCTTT. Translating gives CASSTPSGKNTEAFF.

The CDR3 coding sequence is TGTGCCAGCTCACCTAGGACAGGGGGCTTATCTAACTATGGCTACACCTTC. Translation: CASSPRTGGLSNYGYTF. The chain uses TRBV18 and TRBJ1-2, with 11 bases matching TRBD1. V was pared by 3 bases and J by 0 bases, with 6 bases of the junction left unmatched. This CDR3 spans 17 amino acids. CDR1 and CDR2 (germline): KGHSH, LQKENI.

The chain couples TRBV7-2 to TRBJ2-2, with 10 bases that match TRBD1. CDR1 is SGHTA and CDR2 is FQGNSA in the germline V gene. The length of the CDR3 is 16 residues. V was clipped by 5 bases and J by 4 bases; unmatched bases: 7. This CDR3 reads CASSPRTGGTTGELFF. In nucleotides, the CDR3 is TGTGCCAGCAGCCCCCGGACAGGGGGTACCACCGGGGAGCTGTTTTTT.